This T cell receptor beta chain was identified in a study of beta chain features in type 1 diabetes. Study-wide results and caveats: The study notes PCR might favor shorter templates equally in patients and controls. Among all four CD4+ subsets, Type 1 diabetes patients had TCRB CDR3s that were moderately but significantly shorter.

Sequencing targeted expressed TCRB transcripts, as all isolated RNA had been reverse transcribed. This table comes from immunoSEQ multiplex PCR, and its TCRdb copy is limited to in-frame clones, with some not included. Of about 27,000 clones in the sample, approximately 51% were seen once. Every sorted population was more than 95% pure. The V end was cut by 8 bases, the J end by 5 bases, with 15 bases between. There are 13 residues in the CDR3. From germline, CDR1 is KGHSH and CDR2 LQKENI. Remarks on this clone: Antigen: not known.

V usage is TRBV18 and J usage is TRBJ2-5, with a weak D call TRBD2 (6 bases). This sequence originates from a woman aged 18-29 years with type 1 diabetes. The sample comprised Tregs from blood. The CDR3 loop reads CASRRGVGETQYF. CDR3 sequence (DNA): TGTGCCAGCCGCCGCGGGGTAGGGGAGACCCAGTACTTC.